This T cell receptor (beta chain) was documented in a study of blood T cell repertoires in COVID-19. Original data processing: Amplification of reference gene primers provided the estimated nucleated cell counts. The table came from immunoSEQ multiplex PCR; TCRdb's copy has only in-frame clones and leaves some out. V and J calls and clone size follow that table, whereas D and trimming were derived from the DNA. The sample holds under 250,000 clones, 83% seen once. Assignment of participants to cohorts was predicated upon participant-reported clinical history. Within the 2 weeks before study entry, each person in the exposed group met a COVID-19 case. This CDR3 has 13 amino acids. Trimming pared 7 bases from V and 3 bases from J, leaving 11 bases between. Germline CDR1 is MDHEN and CDR2 is SYDVKM.

Sequencing input: PBMCs or T cells enriched from blood (not recorded which). The chain joins TRBV28 to TRBJ2-3; D may be TRBD2 (6 bases). The clonotype originates from a woman aged 40 to 50 who had been exposed to COVID-19. The CDR3 is CASMEGRTDTQYF. CDR3 in DNA: TGTGCCAGCATGGAGGGGCGGACAGATACGCAGTATTTT.